Sequencing of this T cell receptor beta chain was carried out in a study of control samples from healthy donors and cancer patients (dated by TCRdb to 2018 to 2021). Relative to germline, V is 7 bases shorter and J is 1 base shorter, with 4 bases between their ends. From its cysteine to its phenylalanine, the CDR3 spans 11 amino acids. The retained sequence is limited to the CDR3, 33 bases, with the frame set at the first base. CDR1 and CDR2, looked up from the germline V gene, are MDHEN and SYDVKM. Receptors were amplified or captured by the immunoSEQ multiplex PCR assay. Imported from immuneACCESS, the table was reduced by TCRdb to in-frame sequences with V and J called. These copies leave out some clones; in studies compared against another copy, an unresolved V gene accounts for under half, and the cause of the remainder is not known. In this sample the table shows around 94,000 clones, just over 90% of which occur a single time. In total, the top ten clones hold 2% to 2.5% of the sample.

Notes on this clone: What this receptor recognizes is not known. There are no base qualities to consult, and no much larger clone falls within one base.

The sample comprised blood. The chain joins TRBV28 to TRBJ1-1, with the D gene uncertain. The TCR comes from a woman aged 18 to 35 in good health. The bases are TGTGCCAGCATAGAGAACACTGAAGCTTTCTTT. Translated, this is CASIENTEAFF.